This entry features one T cell receptor (beta chain) sequence. These data originate in a study of T cell changes during pregnancy in multiple sclerosis. With V trimmed by 5 bases and J by 0 bases, 5 bases remained unmatched. The CDR3 is 14 amino acids. Per germline, CDR1 SGHRS and CDR2 YFSETQ. Measured with immunoSEQ multiplex PCR; TCRdb has only the in-frame clones, and not every one. The sample has 43,000 or so clones; roughly 92% are singletons. V gene TRBV5-1 combines with J gene TRBJ2-7, with 7 bases fitting TRBD2. This receptor was identified in a female donor with multiple sclerosis, enrolled in a pregnancy study. The material sequenced was peripheral blood, taken in the third trimester of pregnancy. DNA of the CDR3: TGCGCCAGCAGACCTTGGACTAGCTCCTACGAGCAGTACTTC. Protein product: CASRPWTSSYEQYF.